This TCR beta chain was captured by sequencing in a study of cytomegalovirus exposure and HLA in healthy donors. The PCR employed 60 Vbeta primers together with 13 Jbeta primers. Libraries were prepared by immunoSEQ multiplex PCR; TCRdb keeps only in-frame clonotypes and omits some of them. The sample holds 130,000 to 150,000 clones, 75% to 90% seen once. Note on this clone: The junction differs from germline at one of its ends, possibly a read error.

CDR1 is SEHNR and CDR2 is FQNEAQ in the germline V gene (reference sequence). The CDR3 sequence is 13 residues long. The gene calls are TRBV7-9 and TRBJ2-7; possible D gene TRBD2, 6 bases. This receptor was identified in a woman in her twenties or thirties in good health and CMV-seronegative. Specimen: PBMCs. CDR3: CSSSAERAYEQYF. The CDR3 DNA reads as TGTTCCAGCAGCGCCGAGCGGGCCTACGAGCAGTACTTC.